The rows below give T cell receptor beta chains drawn from one sample of a study of Graves' ophthalmopathy and Graves' hyperthyroidism. TCRdb processed the multiplex PCR reads anew with MiXCR; each CDR3 protein has one entry. The table lists roughly 14,000 distinct CDR3 sequences, roughly 50% of them singletons, with 40% to 50% in the top ten. Material for sequencing was peripheral blood. These receptors were collected from a woman aged 25 to 39 with Graves' ophthalmopathy. Both conserved end residues are part of each CDR3. D genes are given only for firm matches. Rows give clone size only sometimes, using once, few, many, or a class for an expanded clone.

clone size	D gene	V gene	J gene	CDR3 protein	CDR3 DNA
few	-	TRBV6-6	TRBJ1-5	CASTIGYSNQPQHF	TGTGCCAGCACTATAGGGTATAGCAATCAGCCCCAGCATTTT
medium-sized	-	TRBV7-9	TRBJ1-2	CASSYGAGGTF	TGTGCCAGCAGCTACGGTGCAGGCGGCACCTTC
few	TRBD2	TRBV7-2	TRBJ2-5	CASSLGLAQYQETQYF	TGTGCCAGCAGCTTAGGACTAGCGCAGTACCAAGAGACCCAGTACTTC
few	TRBD2	TRBV13	TRBJ2-7	CASSLDQRGEQYF	TGTGCCAGCAGCCTAGACCAGCGGGGGGAGCAGTACTTC
-	TRBD2	TRBV4-2	TRBJ2-7	CASSQTSGSSYEQYF	TGTGCCAGCAGCCAAACTAGCGGGAGCTCCTACGAGCAGTACTTC
-	-	TRBV6-5	TRBJ2-5	CASSGWPETLYF	TGTGCCAGCAGTGGGTGGCCTGAAACCCTGTACTTC
-	TRBD1	TRBV7-3	TRBJ1-2	CASSLGTGYGYTF	TGTGCCAGCAGCTTAGGGACAGGGTATGGCTACACCTTC
-	-	TRBV28	TRBJ2-3	CASGRLGPDTQYF	TGTGCCAGCGGGAGATTGGGCCCAGATACGCAGTATTTT
-	TRBD1	TRBV2	TRBJ2-7	CASSDGQGAYEQYF	TGTGCCAGCAGTGACGGACAGGGGGCGTACGAGCAGTACTTC
medium-sized	-	TRBV5-1	TRBJ2-2	CASSSGTTNTGELFF	TGCGCCAGCAGCTCTGGGACAACGAACACCGGGGAGCTGTTTTTT
-	-	TRBV5-1	TRBJ2-1	CASSLNRMSSYNEQFF	TGCGCCAGCAGCTTGAACAGGATGAGCTCCTACAATGAGCAGTTCTTC
-	TRBD2	TRBV7-2	TRBJ2-7	CASSSRSGRTYEQYF	TGTGCCAGCAGCTCTCGTAGCGGGCGTACCTACGAGCAGTACTTC
-	-	TRBV9	TRBJ2-7	CASSVGPTGEVYEQYF	TGTGCCAGCAGCGTAGGCCCAACGGGAGAGGTCTACGAGCAGTACTTC
-	-	TRBV28	TRBJ2-3	CASSQGLSTDTQYF	TGTGCCAGCAGTCAGGGACTTAGCACAGATACGCAGTATTTT
many	-	TRBV10-1	TRBJ2-2	CATEEAGQDTGELFF	TGCGCCACCGAGGAGGCAGGCCAGGACACCGGGGAGCTGTTTTTT
-	TRBD2	TRBV19	TRBJ2-3	CASSRAAGGVTDTQYF	TGTGCCAGTAGCCGTGCGGCGGGAGGGGTGACAGATACGCAGTATTTT
-	TRBD2	TRBV20-1	TRBJ2-5	CSARGRGSSGRGETQYF	TGCAGTGCAAGGGGTCGGGGATCCAGCGGGAGAGGAGAGACCCAGTACTTC
many	-	TRBV24-1	TRBJ2-5	CATSAGGGLETQYF	TGTGCCACCAGTGCGGGTGGTGGGTTAGAGACCCAGTACTTC
-	TRBD1	TRBV7-9	TRBJ2-3	CASSLVGDRGPDTQYF	TGCGCCAGCAGCTTGGTTGGCGACAGGGGACCAGATACGCAGTATTTT
-	-	TRBV10-3	TRBJ1-5	CAISESGGQPRHF	TGTGCCATCAGTGAGTCGGGTGGTCAGCCCCGGCATTTT
-	-	TRBV6-1	TRBJ1-1	CASSDNAGNTEAFF	TGTGCCAGCAGTGATAACGCAGGGAACACTGAAGCTTTCTTT
-	-	TRBV10-3	TRBJ2-1	CASSLSPQSLILRGIYNERFF	TGTGCCAGCAGTTTATCACCACAAAGCTTAATCCTAAGGGGTATCTACAATGAGCGGTTCTTC
-	-	TRBV9	TRBJ1-2	CASSADSKRDGYTF	TGTGCCAGCAGCGCAGACTCGAAACGGGATGGCTACACCTTC
few	-	TRBV6-2/TRBV6-3	TRBJ2-7	CASQRATEQYF	TGTGCCAGCCAGCGGGCAACGGAGCAGTACTTC
-	TRBD2	TRBV6-4	TRBJ2-1	CASSGGDYTEQFF	TGTGCCAGCAGCGGAGGGGACTACACTGAGCAGTTCTTC
-	TRBD2	TRBV10-2	TRBJ2-1	CASSESLTGDSGRASFYNEQFF	TGCGCCAGCAGTGAGTCGTTAACAGGCGATAGCGGGAGGGCCTCCTTTTACAATGAGCAGTTCTTC
-	-	TRBV20-1	TRBJ2-7	CSAIRGGGGGEQYF	TGCAGTGCAATCCGGGGCGGGGGCGGAGGCGAGCAGTACTTC
-	TRBD2	TRBV20-1	TRBJ2-1	CSARGTSGRYNEQFF	TGCAGTGCTAGAGGGACTAGCGGGAGGTACAATGAGCAGTTCTTC
-	-	TRBV15	TRBJ2-1	CATSRPGLLKDEQFF	TGTGCCACCAGCAGACCGGGTCTCTTAAAAGATGAGCAGTTCTTC
many	TRBD2	TRBV10-3	TRBJ2-7	CAISGEREPYEQYF	TGTGCCATCAGTGGGGAGCGGGAGCCGTACGAGCAGTACTTC
many	TRBD1	TRBV7-2	TRBJ2-7	CASRGQGFHEQYF	TGTGCCAGCAGGGGACAGGGTTTCCACGAGCAGTACTTC
few	TRBD2	TRBV6-4	TRBJ2-3	CASSETGGPDTQYF	TGTGCCAGCAGTGAGACGGGAGGGCCGGATACGCAGTATTTT
many	TRBD2	TRBV29-1	TRBJ2-3	CSATSGSGADTQYF	TGCAGCGCCACTAGCGGGAGTGGAGCAGATACGCAGTATTTT
medium-sized	-	TRBV19	TRBJ2-3	CASNYGESTDTQYF	TGTGCCAGTAACTATGGGGAAAGCACAGATACGCAGTATTTT
-	TRBD2	TRBV2	TRBJ2-5	CASRSRGASGREETQYF	TGTGCCAGCAGATCCCGCGGGGCTAGCGGGAGAGAAGAGACCCAGTACTTC
medium-sized	-	TRBV20-1	TRBJ1-1	CSAWVGNTEAFF	TGCAGTGCTTGGGTCGGGAACACTGAAGCTTTCTTT
-	TRBD1	TRBV25-1	TRBJ2-7	CATRTGDGYEQYF	TGTGCCACTCGAACAGGGGACGGCTACGAGCAGTACTTC
-	TRBD1	TRBV10-3	TRBJ2-3	CAIRMTGVPTDTQYF	TGTGCCATCAGGATGACAGGGGTGCCAACAGATACGCAGTATTTT
-	-	TRBV6-5	TRBJ1-6	CASRAGTNNSPLHF	TGTGCCAGCAGGGCCGGGACCAATAATTCACCCCTCCACTTT
many	-	TRBV15	TRBJ2-1	CATRRGDHNEQFF	TGTGCCACCAGGAGGGGGGATCACAATGAGCAGTTCTTC
-	-	TRBV7-3	TRBJ2-3	CASSSKGQSTDTQYF	TGTGCCAGCAGCTCCAAAGGACAGAGCACAGATACGCAGTATTTT
once	TRBD1	TRBV20-1	TRBJ1-2	CSAPSGQRDGYTF	TGCAGTGCTCCCTCGGGACAGCGGGATGGCTACACCTTC
many	TRBD2	TRBV20-1	TRBJ2-7	CSALAGAPGQYF	TGCAGTGCGCTAGCGGGAGCCCCGGGGCAGTACTTC
medium-sized	-	TRBV2	TRBJ1-5	CASSGTFEVDNQPQHF	TGTGCCAGCAGTGGCACCTTTGAGGTGGACAATCAGCCCCAGCATTTT
-	-	TRBV20-1	TRBJ2-1	CSAKEGSYNEQFF	TGCAGTGCTAAGGAGGGATCCTACAATGAGCAGTTCTTC
-	-	TRBV12-3/TRBV12-4	TRBJ1-5	CASSFGQLNNQPQHF	TGTGCCAGCAGTTTTGGACAGCTCAACAATCAGCCCCAGCATTTT
few	-	TRBV15	TRBJ1-3	CATSREGARRPGNTIYF	TGTGCCACCAGCAGAGAGGGGGCGCGAAGACCTGGAAACACCATATATTTT
-	-	TRBV2	TRBJ2-7	CASSGSDDFYSYEQYF	TGTGCCAGCAGTGGGTCTGATGACTTTTACTCCTACGAGCAGTACTTC
few	TRBD2	TRBV6-1	TRBJ2-3	CASGRLADSTDTQYF	TGTGCCAGCGGACGACTAGCGGACTCCACAGATACGCAGTATTTT
-	-	TRBV6-1	TRBJ2-7	CASSGRWGQGYEQYF	TGTGCCAGCAGTGGGCGTTGGGGGCAAGGCTACGAGCAGTACTTC
-	TRBD2	TRBV5-1	TRBJ2-1	CASSDPSGGDEQFF	TGCGCCAGCAGCGACCCTAGCGGAGGGGATGAGCAGTTCTTC